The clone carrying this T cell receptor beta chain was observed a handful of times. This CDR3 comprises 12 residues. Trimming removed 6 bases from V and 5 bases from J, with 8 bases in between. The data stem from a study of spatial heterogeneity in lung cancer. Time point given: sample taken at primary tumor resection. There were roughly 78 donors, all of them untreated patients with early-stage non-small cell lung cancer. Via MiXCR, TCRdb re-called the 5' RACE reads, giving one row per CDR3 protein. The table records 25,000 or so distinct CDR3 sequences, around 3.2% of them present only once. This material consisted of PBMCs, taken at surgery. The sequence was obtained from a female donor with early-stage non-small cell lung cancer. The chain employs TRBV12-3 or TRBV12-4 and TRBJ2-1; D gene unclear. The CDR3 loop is CASRFSHNEQFF. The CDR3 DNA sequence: TGTGCCAGCAGGTTTAGCCACAATGAGCAGTTCTTC.